This is a list of T cell receptor beta chains from one sample in a study of shared T cell receptors in the human thymus. TCRdb keeps only in-frame clones here, not all; method: immunoSEQ multiplex PCR. This sample yields 600,000 or so clones, of which around 87% are seen a single time; about 0.0094% belongs to the top ten. These same records also appear under a second study, on human thymus T cells.

The sequencing sample was made of thymocytes. These receptor sequences come from a boy less than two years old with a congenital heart defect. The CDR3 runs from the conserved cysteine through the conserved F or W. Each record gives: D gene, CDR3 length, J gene, clone size, V gene, CDR3 DNA, CDR3 protein. D genes are given only for firm matches. The size field is filled for only some rows; it gives once, few, many or a size class.

>.|16|TRBJ2-5|.|TRBV5-1
TGCGCCAGCAGCTCCCTCCCCCCTCGGGGACAAGAGACCCAGTACTTC
CASSSLPPRGQETQYF
>TRBD1|18|TRBJ2-7|.|TRBV28
TGTGCCAGCAGCGGAGATCCGGGACAGATTAAAAACTCCTACGAGCAGTACTTC
CASSGDPGQIKNSYEQYF
>TRBD2|16|TRBJ2-7|.|TRBV27
TGTGCCAGCAGCAAATTGACCGGGACTAGCGCCTACGAGCAGTACTTC
CASSKLTGTSAYEQYF
>TRBD2|16|TRBJ2-3|.|TRBV13
TGTGCCAGCAGCTTCTACGGACTAGCGGCACTAGATACGCAGTATTTT
CASSFYGLAALDTQYF
>.|16|TRBJ1-6|.|TRBV28
TGTGCCAGCAACTATCCTCGACAGAGACATAATTCACCCCTCCACTTT
CASNYPRQRHNSPLHF
>TRBD2|17|TRBJ2-7|.|TRBV7-9
TGTGCCAGCAGCTTACCTGCCGGGACTAGCGGGAGCTACGAGCAGTACTTC
CASSLPAGTSGSYEQYF
>TRBD1|17|TRBJ2-1|.|TRBV18
TGTGCCAGCTCACCACCGCCCCGACAGGGGGTTTACAATGAGCAGTTCTTC
CASSPPPRQGVYNEQFF
>TRBD2|16|TRBJ2-1|.|TRBV9
TGTGCCAGCAGCCCAGGAACTAGCGGAGACTACAATGAGCAGTTCTTC
CASSPGTSGDYNEQFF
>.|15|TRBJ1-3|.|TRBV6-1
TGTGCCAGCAGGGCAGGGGTCATCTCTGGAAACACCATATATTTT
CASRAGVISGNTIYF
>.|15|TRBJ1-1|.|TRBV4-1
TGCGCCAGCAGCCAAGACTCAGGGGAGAACACTGAAGCTTTCTTT
CASSQDSGENTEAFF
>.|13|TRBJ1-1|once|TRBV28
TGTGCCACGAGTGGGGCATCCAACACTGAAGCTTTCTTT
CATSGASNTEAFF
>.|16|TRBJ2-3|.|TRBV15
TGTGCCACCAGCAGAGATCCTGTTTATGGCACAGATACGCAGTATTTT
CATSRDPVYGTDTQYF